One sample yielded the 23 T cell receptor beta chains listed below, sequenced in a study of early T cells in non-severe SARS-CoV-2 infection. TCRdb itself ran the 5' RACE reads through MiXCR, one entry per CDR3 protein. The sample carries about 39,000 distinct CDR3 sequences, around 5.8% recorded once. The source was whole blood, collected at baseline. The receptor source for this set is an adult who was a healthcare worker with PCR-confirmed SARS-CoV-2 infection or an uninfected control (not recorded which).

This clonotype was counted ten times or more. The rearrangement joins TRBV5-1 to TRBJ1-4, with 7 bases fitting TRBD1. Germline values: CDR1 SGHRS, CDR2 YFSETQ. J lost 12 bases, V lost 3 bases, and 5 bases had no gene match. The CDR3 is 12 amino acids. Written as DNA, the CDR3 is TGCGCCAGCAGCTCCACCGGGACAGAACTGTTTTTT. Residues: CASSSTGTELFF.

This clonotype came up many times. The chain links TRBV7-2 to TRBJ2-7, with unresolved D. This CDR3 comprises 14 residues. V gave up 2 bases and J gave up 0 bases, with 8 bases separating them. Germline V gives CDR1 SGHTA, CDR2 FQGNSA. The CDR3 spells CASSLWHDSYEQYF. In nucleotides, the CDR3 is TGTGCCAGCAGCTTATGGCATGACTCCTACGAGCAGTACTTC.

This clonotype was observed at least ten times. CDR3 sequence: CASSLKSKLFF. In DNA form, the CDR3 reads TGTGCCAGCAGTCTGAAGAGTAAACTGTTTTTT. The chain carries TRBV12-3 or TRBV12-4 and TRBJ1-4; D remains unclear. CDR3 size: 11 residues. V was clipped by 5 bases and J by 11 bases, with 9 bases between them.

This clonotype was detected many times. The V gene is TRBV5-5, the J gene TRBJ2-2; D is ambiguous. V was cut by 0 bases and J by 0 bases, with 9 bases left in between. Germline CDR1 reads SGHKS; CDR2 reads YYEKEE (reference sequence). The CDR3 is 16 residues long. The CDR3 bases are TGTGCCAGCAGCTTGGCTGGACCGCCGAACACCGGGGAGCTGTTTTTT. Translation gives CASSLAGPPNTGELFF.

This clonotype occurred a few times. The chain recombines TRBV7-9 with TRBJ2-1; 14 nucleotides align to TRBD2. The junction had 8 bases not matched to a gene; V was cut back by 1 base and J by 9 bases. The CDR3 is 17 residues long. Germline CDR1 and CDR2: SEHNR and FQNEAQ (reference sequence). For the CDR3, the DNA is TGTGCCAGCAGCTTAGGCCCCCGACTAGCGGGAGGGCTTGAGCAGTTCTTC. It yields the protein CASSLGPRLAGGLEQFF.

V usage is TRBV7-2 and J usage is TRBJ1-2; D might be TRBD1 (6 bases). The V end lost 3 bases, the J end lost 2 bases, and 10 bases lay between the germline ends. CDR1 and CDR2 (germline): SGHTA, FQGNSA. CDR3 length equals 14 residues. Here the CDR3 DNA reads TGTGCCAGCAGCTTCCAGACAGGAAACTATGGCTACACCTTC. Protein: CASSFQTGNYGYTF.

This clonotype was seen ten or more times. This sequence joins TRBV29-1 and TRBJ2-7; the D gene could be TRBD1 or TRBD2 (5 bases each). This CDR3 is built from 14 residues. From germline, CDR1 is SQVTM and CDR2 ANQGSEA. V was clipped by 4 bases and J by 4 bases, with 17 bases between them. CDR3 DNA sequence: TGCAGCGTTGTTCAGGCATGGGGACCTTACGAGCAGTACTTC. Protein: CSVVQAWGPYEQYF.

This clonotype was recorded at least ten times. V usage is TRBV4-1 and J usage is TRBJ2-3; either TRBD1 or TRBD2 may fit D (6 bases each). The CDR3 is made up of 18 amino acids. V was cut by 4 bases and J by 4 bases, with 24 bases left in between. From germline, CDR1 is MGHRA and CDR2 YSYEKL. CDR3 sequence: CASSLITRGGQFADTQYF. As DNA, the CDR3 is TGCGCCAGCAGCCTCATTACACGGGGAGGACAGTTCGCAGATACGCAGTATTTT.

This clonotype was counted at least ten times. The V and J genes are TRBV5-4 and TRBJ1-2, with D possibly TRBD1 on 6 matching bases. V was cut by 3 bases and J by 4 bases, with 19 bases left in between. Per the germline V gene, CDR1 is SGHNT and CDR2 is YYREEE (reference sequence). This CDR3 comprises 16 residues. CDR3 in DNA: TGTGCCAGCAGCTCGGGACAAGTGAAAATAGGCTATGGCTACACCTTC. Residues: CASSSGQVKIGYGYTF.

In its sample, this clonotype was seen many times. This chain connects TRBV10-2 to TRBJ1-1, with 7 nucleotides matching TRBD1. Trimming cost V 6 bases and J 5 bases; bases outside gene matches: 6. The V gene's germline CDR1 is WSHSY and CDR2 SAAADI. CDR3 length: 13 residues. CDR3 loop: CASRGDRRTEAFF. In nucleotides, the CDR3 is TGCGCCAGCAGGGGGGACAGAAGGACTGAAGCTTTCTTT.

This clonotype has ten or more counts. This chain connects TRBV6-2 or TRBV6-3 to TRBJ1-2; no reliable D call. The CDR3 loop spans 13 amino acids. Trimming cost V 6 bases and J 3 bases, with 11 bases left between them. Germline values: CDR1 MNHEY, CDR2 SVGEGT. In DNA form, the CDR3 reads TGTGCCAGCAGCCACGGGGAGGACTATGGCTACACCTTC. Protein sequence: CASSHGEDYGYTF.

This chain links TRBV6-2 or TRBV6-3 with TRBJ1-1; D is unclear. This CDR3 is 14 amino acids long. Germline values: CDR1 MNHEY, CDR2 SVGEGT. V was shortened by 6 bases and J by 0 bases, with 11 bases between the two germline ends. DNA of the CDR3: TGTGCCAGCAGAAGGACGGTTATGAACACTGAAGCTTTCTTT. This codes for CASRRTVMNTEAFF.

This clonotype has a count of ten or more. The chain is built from TRBV7-3 and TRBJ2-3; D perhaps matches TRBD2 (5 bases). The CDR3 sequence is 13 residues long. Germline loops: CDR1 SGHTA, CDR2 FQGTGA. Trimming pared 3 bases from V and 1 base from J, leaving 5 bases between. In nucleotides, the CDR3 is TGTGCCAGCAGCTTCGGGGGCACAGATACGCAGTATTTT. As protein: CASSFGGTDTQYF.

This clonotype was seen many times. The chain recombines TRBV27 with TRBJ2-4; D ambiguous. The CDR3 runs to 16 residues. V lost 5 bases to trimming and J lost 2 bases, with 16 bases between them. Germline values: CDR1 MNHEY, CDR2 SMNVEV (reference sequence). CDR3 DNA: TGTGCCAGCAGTCCAGGTTTTACGGACCCCAAAAACATTCAGTACTTC. Protein: CASSPGFTDPKNIQYF.

The chain employs TRBV7-9 and TRBJ2-1; 7 nucleotides agree with TRBD1. J was trimmed by 3 bases and V by 4 bases; bases with no gene match: 6. The CDR3 loop spans 15 amino acids. CDR1 is SEHNR and CDR2 is FQNEAQ in the germline V gene (reference sequence). CDR3 bases: TGTGCCAGCAGCTCTACCCGGGACAGCTACAATGAGCAGTTCTTC. Protein: CASSSTRDSYNEQFF.

This clonotype was counted ten times or more. The chain carries TRBV10-3 and TRBJ2-7, with no clear D. The CDR3 consists of 12 residues. CDR1 and CDR2 from the germline V gene are ENHRY and SYGVKD. The germline V and J ends were trimmed by 4 bases and 3 bases, with 7 bases remaining between them. The CDR3 region has the DNA TGTGCCATCAGTGCGGCCCACTACGAGCAGTACTTC. Translating gives CAISAAHYEQYF.

This clonotype showed up many times. The rearrangement uses TRBV5-5 and TRBJ1-2, with TRBD1 matching 10 bases. The CDR3 has 16 residues. Germline values: CDR1 SGHKS, CDR2 YYEKEE (reference sequence). V lost 4 bases and J lost 6; bases outside the gene matches: 12. For the CDR3, the DNA is TGTGCCAGCAGCACCCTACCGGAGGGACAGGGGAATGGCTACACCTTC. The encoded protein is CASSTLPEGQGNGYTF. Full variable domain (missing parts from reference TRBV5-5 and TRBJ1-2): DAGVTQSPTHLIKTRGQQVTLRCSPISGHKSVSWYQQVLGQGPQFIFQYYEKEERGRGNFPDRFSARQFPNYSSELNVNALLLGDSALYLCASSTLPEGQGNGYTFGSGTRLTVV.

This clonotype was seen repeatedly, ten times or more. For the CDR3, the DNA is TGTGCCAGCAGCTTGGGGGCTTCAACAGGCGCGAACACTGAAGCTTTCTTT. This gives the protein CASSLGASTGANTEAFF. This chain joins TRBV5-8 and TRBJ1-1; maybe TRBD1 (5 bases). Trimming pared 0 bases from V and 1 base from J, leaving 16 bases between. This CDR3 region has 17 residues. Germline V gene data show CDR1 as SGHTS and CDR2 as YDEGEE.

This clonotype has at least ten counts. The J gene is TRBJ1-2, the V gene TRBV6-2 or TRBV6-3; TRBD1 might be the D (6 bases). Trimming took off 3 bases at V and 7 bases at J, with 15 bases between the two ends. The CDR3 runs 14 residues. CDR1 is MNHEY, CDR2 SVGEGT, per germline. CDR3 sequence reads: CASSYEDRMTGYTF. The CDR3 region has the DNA TGTGCCAGCAGTTATGAGGACAGAATGACTGGCTACACCTTC.

The table lists this clonotype with many counts. This sequence joins TRBV5-4 and TRBJ2-3, with D hard to call. Trimming shortened V by 0 bases and J by 0 bases, and 2 bases separated the two germline ends. The CDR3 runs 13 residues. In germline, CDR1 is SGHNT, CDR2 YYREEE (reference sequence). CDR3: CASSLGSTDTQYF. CDR3 DNA sequence: TGTGCCAGCAGCTTGGGTAGCACAGATACGCAGTATTTT.

Many counts were recorded for this clonotype. The chain couples TRBV3-1 to TRBJ2-1, with 12 bases matching TRBD2. J gave up 7 bases and V 4 bases, and 5 bases lay outside the gene matches. The CDR3 extends over 15 amino acids. CDR1 and CDR2 from the germline V gene are LGHDT and YNNKEL (reference sequence). CDR3 DNA: TGTGCCAGCAGCCCCACTAGCGGGGGGAGGAATGAGCAGTTCTTC. Translation gives CASSPTSGGRNEQFF.

This clonotype occurred many times. DNA for the CDR3: TGTGCCAGCAGCCCTGTGGGACGGGAACTATACAATGAGCAGTTCTTC. This codes for CASSPVGRELYNEQFF. The chain combines TRBV5-4 with TRBJ2-1, with D perhaps TRBD1 or TRBD2 (5 bases each). Trimming shortened V by 4 bases and J by 4 bases, and 18 bases separated the two germline ends. Germline V gene data show CDR1 as SGHNT and CDR2 as YYREEE (reference sequence). The CDR3 totals 16 residues. Based on the CDR3 plus reference TRBV5-4 and TRBJ2-1, the full variable domain is ETGVTQSPTHLIKTRGQQVTLRCSSQSGHNTVSWYQQALGQGPQFIFQYYREEENGRGNFPPRFSGLQFPNYSSELNVNALELDDSALYLCASSPVGRELYNEQFFGPGTRLTVL.

Only a few counts were recorded for this clonotype. Because the CDR3's place on the DNA is in doubt, the DNA is left out and the CDR3 is given as listed by TCRdb. CDR3 loop: CASISIDSTGSCFF. The V gene is TRBV7-3, the J gene TRBJ2-2. The V gene's germline CDR1 is SGHTA and CDR2 FQGTGA. From its first to its last residue, the CDR3 has 14 amino acids.